These 14 T cell receptor beta chains were all obtained from the same sample, sequenced in a study of T cell responses to AZD1222 COVID-19 vaccine. Produced via immunoSEQ multiplex PCR; TCRdb's table is partial and in-frame only. The sample records around 60,000 clones, around 81% being singletons. This sample comprised peripheral blood, obtained 28 days after the second AZD1222 dose. Receptor source: an adult who received the AZD1222 COVID-19 vaccine.

This chain links TRBV6-5 with TRBJ1-2; 7 nucleotides line up with TRBD1. Per the germline V gene, CDR1 is MNHEY and CDR2 is SVGAGI. The CDR3 has 15 amino acids. V was clipped by 6 bases and J by 2 bases; unmatched bases: 9. CDR3 in DNA: TGTGCCAGCAGCGTTCGACAGGGATGGAACTATGGCTACACCTTC. Protein product: CASSVRQGWNYGYTF.

This chain uses TRBV12-3 or TRBV12-4 with TRBJ1-2, with D perhaps TRBD1 (5 bases). This CDR3 region has 13 residues. V lost 5 bases, J lost 7 bases, and 14 bases lay in between. Written as DNA, the CDR3 is TGTGCCAGCAGTGCCACTAGGGGAGGTGGCTACACCTTC. Translated, it gives CASSATRGGGYTF.

V gene TRBV9 combines with J gene TRBJ1-5; D perhaps matches TRBD1 (6 bases). Trimming cost V 3 bases and J 3 bases, with 13 bases left between them. CDR3 length: 15 amino acids. Germline loops: CDR1 SGDLS, CDR2 YYNGEE. As DNA, the CDR3 is TGTGCCAGCAGCGAGGGAGGGGGTGTCAATCAGCCCCAGCATTTT. Translated: CASSEGGGVNQPQHF.

This CDR3 is CASSQDYQGITGELFF. In DNA form, the CDR3 reads TGTGCCAGCAGCCAAGACTATCAGGGGATCACCGGGGAGCTGTTTTTT. The V gene is TRBV4-2, the J gene TRBJ2-2; a weak D match, TRBD1 (6 bases). The CDR3 has 16 residues. Germline CDR1 is LGHNA and CDR2 is YNFKEQ. V was shortened by 0 bases and J by 4 bases, with 12 bases between the two germline ends.

This chain uses TRBV7-8 with TRBJ2-7; D possibly corresponds to TRBD1 (5 bases). V lost 3 bases and J 2 bases, leaving 11 bases between the germline ends. There are 14 residues in the CDR3. Germline V gene sequence: CDR1 SGHVS, CDR2 FQNEAQ. The CDR3, as DNA: TGTGCCAGCAGCTTCCTACAGGTTACCTACGAGCAGTACTTC. Translated, it gives CASSFLQVTYEQYF.

This clone turned up a few times. The CDR3 loop is CASSYSGTLNTEAFF. DNA for the CDR3: TGTGCCAGCAGTTACTCCGGGACCCTGAACACTGAAGCTTTCTTT. The chain couples TRBV6-5 to TRBJ1-1, with D tentatively TRBD1 (5 bases). The V gene's germline CDR1 is MNHEY and CDR2 SVGAGI. This CDR3 has 15 amino acids. V lost 0 bases and J lost 0, with 8 bases in between.

J is TRBJ2-7 and V is TRBV6-2 or TRBV6-3; D may match TRBD1 or TRBD2 (5 bases each). Germline V lookup: CDR1 MNHEY, CDR2 SVGEGT. V gave up 4 bases and J gave up 2 bases, with 9 bases separating them. The CDR3 runs 13 residues. This CDR3 is CASSWDRPYEQYF. CDR3 nucleotide sequence: TGTGCCAGCAGTTGGGACCGACCCTACGAGCAGTACTTC.

This clone was recorded a few times. The chain couples TRBV3-1 (or the pseudogene TRBV3-2) to TRBJ2-1; TRBD2 is a possible D gene (6 bases). This CDR3 spans 16 amino acids. Trimming left V 4 bases short and J 3 bases short, with 16 bases between. Germline V lookup: CDR1 LGHDT, CDR2 YNNKEL (reference sequence). The CDR3 reads CASSPGAGLDYNEQFF. As DNA, the CDR3 is TGTGCCAGCAGCCCTGGGGCGGGGCTGGACTACAATGAGCAGTTCTTC.

V usage is TRBV27 and J usage is TRBJ2-1, with TRBD1 matching 8 bases. The CDR3 runs 17 residues. Germline trimming cut 2 bases from V and 4 bases from J; bases unmatched to any gene: 10. Germline V gene data show CDR1 as MNHEY and CDR2 as SMNVEV (reference sequence). CDR3 DNA: TGTGCCAGCAGTTTAAGCCCAGGACAGGGTGGATACAATGAGCAGTTCTTC. Its translation is CASSLSPGQGGYNEQFF.

V is TRBV7-2 and J is TRBJ2-1, with 13 bases aligning to TRBD2. This CDR3 comprises 15 residues. Trimming removed 5 bases from V and 6 bases from J; junction bases left unmatched: 4. Germline V gene data show CDR1 as SGHTA and CDR2 as FQGNSA. The CDR3, as DNA: TGTGCCAGCAGCCTTGGACTAGCGGGAGTCAATGAGCAGTTCTTC. Translated: CASSLGLAGVNEQFF. Drawing the rest from reference TRBV7-2 and TRBJ2-1, the complete variable domain is GAGVSQSPSNKVTEKGKDVELRCDPISGHTALYWYRQSLGQGLEFLIYFQGNSAPDKSGLPSDRFSAERTGGSVSTLTIQRTQQEDSAVYLCASSLGLAGVNEQFFGPGTRLTVL.

The rearrangement joins TRBV4-3 to TRBJ2-7; tentative D call: TRBD1 (5 bases). This CDR3 has 15 residues. V was pared by 0 bases and J by 5 bases, with 14 bases between. Germline V gene data show CDR1 as LGHNA and CDR2 as YSLEER. The CDR3 sequence: CASSQDSFRGDEQYF. The CDR3 region has the DNA TGCGCCAGCAGCCAAGATTCATTTAGGGGCGACGAGCAGTACTTC.

The chain recombines TRBV11-2 with TRBJ1-4; D unresolved. Germline values: CDR1 SGHAT, CDR2 FQNNGV. This CDR3 contains 15 residues. V lost 5 bases, J lost 6 bases, and 16 bases lay in between. The CDR3 loop is CASSPPEKRDEKLFF. Here the CDR3 DNA reads TGTGCCAGCAGCCCCCCCGAAAAGAGGGATGAAAAACTGTTTTTT. The full variable domain, its missing parts supplied by reference TRBV11-2 and TRBJ1-4, is EAGVAQSPRYKIIEKRQSVAFWCNPISGHATLYWYQQILGQGPKLLIQFQNNGVVDDSQLPKDRFSAERLKGVDSTLKIQPAKLEDSAVYLCASSPPEKRDEKLFFGSGTQLSVL.

By frequency in the sample, this clone is medium-sized. The chain links TRBV7-6 to TRBJ2-2; 7 nucleotides line up with TRBD2. This CDR3 region has 17 residues. CDR1 and CDR2 (germline): SGHVS, FNYEAQ. The V segment lost 5 bases and the J segment 6 bases; nucleotides outside the gene matches: 15. The CDR3 DNA is TGTGCCAGCAGCCCTGAGTGGGCCAGGGCGGGGGCCGGGGAGCTGTTTTTT. Translating it yields CASSPEWARAGAGELFF.

This clone was observed a handful of times. V is TRBV7-8 and J is TRBJ2-1; 9 bases match TRBD1. The V segment lost 4 bases and the J segment 3 bases; nucleotides outside the gene matches: 7. CDR1 and CDR2 (germline): SGHVS, FQNEAQ. CDR3 length equals 16 residues. CDR3 sequence (DNA): TGTGCCAGCAGCTCCAATACAGGGGGCCGCTACAATGAGCAGTTCTTC. It yields the protein CASSSNTGGRYNEQFF.